This T cell receptor (beta chain) was profiled in a study of shared clonotypes between healthy human individuals (dated by TCRdb to the early 2020s). Turning to the overall study: Three men and a couple of women, aged 18 to 49 years, made up the cohort. For each donor, three plates each were used for CD4 naive and CD4 memory, two plates were used for CD8 naive, and one plate was used for CD8 memory. Libraries were prepared and TCR repertoires were sequenced by different laboratories using diverse techniques, in order to increase sequencing depth and limit assay-specific biases. To estimate repertoire size and how much clonotypes are shared between individuals, the study performed deep sequencing of blood TCR repertoires from about five healthy adults. Per donor, leukapheresis produced somewhere between about 0.9 and 10 billion PBMCs.

Using the deep immunoSEQ assay, multiplex PCR amplified TCR CDR3 regions from genomic DNA. Extracted genomic DNA from each cell subset was distributed evenly across all wells of several immunoSEQ 96-well plates, and each plate was treated as a replicate. For sorted subsets, each replicate PCR was loaded with approximately 190 ng genomic DNA, equivalent to about 30,000 T cell genomes. Purified libraries were measured with a Qubit 3.0 fluorometer, size-checked on a Bioanalyzer 2100, and measured again with the KAPA Library Quantification kit. Each immunoSEQ 96-well plate was sequenced on its own single-read 150-cycle Illumina NextSeq 550 flow cell. The original methods were these. Because the immunoSEQ output held only junctional sequences and lacked quality scores, the filtering could not match the filtering applied to full-length reads. To assign V/J genes and CDR3, sequences were annotated against IMGT germline references using PyIR, a Python wrapper for IgBLAST v1.9. Any read was removed if the V/J assignment was weak (E-value above 1e-6), the CDR3 was missing, or the read contained stop codons, out-of-frame junctions, or ambiguous translated residues. V3J clonotypes were defined as sequences sharing an identical inferred V gene, J gene, and CDR3 amino acid sequence. Percentage overlap between repertoires was computed as shared unique clonotypes divided by the size of the smaller repertoire. RTK rarefaction, the Chao1 estimator, and Recon v2.1 estimates of unobserved clonotypes were used to assess repertoire richness. OLGA was used to compute generation probabilities for all TCRbeta clonotypes that the gDNA method yielded from four donors. TCRdb took over this immuneACCESS table, retaining in-frame rearrangements with V and J assigned. Such tables are incomplete; in checked studies, under half of the missing clones stem from an unresolved V gene, and the remainder is unexplained. V, J and clone size were drawn from that table, and D and trimming were deduced from the DNA. The sample table shows about 2.3 million clones, and around 90% are seen once. The leading ten clones occupy around 0.35% of the sample.

Broader findings and caveats from the paper: Compared with non-shared clonotypes, clonotypes shared by all four sorted-subset donors had higher generation probabilities. The genetic and exposure-history diversity represented was limited by the small number of donors. Naive subsets generally had larger estimated clonotype richness than memory subsets. Rarefaction of sorted-subset datasets indicated incomplete sequencing despite the large sequencing depth. Across a handful of donors, approximately 4.9% of naive CD4, roughly 3.3% of naive CD8, around 2.5% of memory CD4, and 0.3% to 0.45% of memory CD8 clonotypes were shared. Pairwise subsampling led to the expectation that sequencing depth would affect the degree of clonotype sharing among donors. Sampling was restricted to blood, and TCR repertoires in tissues likely differ from the TCR repertoires found in blood.

The donors were healthy, HIV-negative adults with no recently reported acute infections or vaccinations. Every donor was a Caucasian adult living in Nashville, Tennessee, USA. CD4+ T cells were enriched by magnetic negative selection, after which naive cells were positively selected on CD45RA and the negative fraction was taken as the memory subset. After blood collection by leukapheresis, PBMCs were isolated using Ficoll-Histopaque density gradient centrifugation and then cryopreserved in the vapor phase of liquid nitrogen. Analytical flow cytometry was used to check the purity and quantity of every magnetically sorted T cell population. From each sorted fraction, genomic DNA was isolated and quantified by UV absorbance on a Nanodrop 2000c. For this clone: This clone's antigen is unknown. The record has no base qualities; no much larger clone is one base away.

Sample: naive CD4+ T cells from PBMCs. The intended sense of this specimen's cell subset or site label: CD45RA+ positively selected. This TCR was recovered from a man between 18 and 29 years old in good health. Some clones in this sample may be carry-over from other donors' samples.

The nucleotides read TGTGCCAGCCACCTTCAGGGGATGAGCAATCAGCCCCAGCATTTT. It codes for CASHLQGMSNQPQHF. Rearrangement joined TRBV21-1 to TRBJ1-5; TRBD1 is the table's D call and was not checked against the DNA. TRBV21-1 constitutes a pseudogene. From the cysteine up to the phenylalanine, the CDR3 has a length of 15 residues. This entry keeps only the CDR3 DNA: 45 bases, framed from base 1.